This T cell receptor (beta chain) was sequenced for a study of CD8+ T cells in alopecia areata. Findings and limits, study-wide: Between patients, shared TCR sequences were less clear than in mice. This was possibly due in part to HLA diversity in the patient population. Scalp sample data also include resident alphabeta T cells from normal skin.

CDR3 size: 12 residues. V gave up 3 bases and J gave up 7 bases, with 9 bases separating them. Looked up from germline, CDR1 is SQVTM and CDR2 is ANQGSEA. As the sequencing template, cDNA was produced by extracting RNA and reverse transcribing it. The repertoire was sequenced with immunoSEQ multiplex PCR; TCRdb's copy has only in-frame clones and lacks some. Of about 140,000 clones listed, around 86% were seen once; the top ten hold around 13%. With respect to this clone: Its antigen is undetermined.

The treatment: oral pan-JAK inhibitor, 5-10 mg twice daily. This TCR came from a human donor with alopecia areata. Sequences were derived from CD8+ T cells sorted from blood, sampled at week 4, from a patient treated with tofacitinib. V usage is TRBV29-1 and J usage is TRBJ2-2; D remains unclear. The CDR3 region is CSVDGSFGELFF. Written as DNA, the CDR3 is TGCAGCGTTGACGGAAGCTTCGGGGAGCTGTTTTTT.